A selection of T cell receptor beta chains follows, all from one sample in a study of cytomegalovirus exposure and HLA in healthy donors. Profiling relied on immunoSEQ multiplex PCR, and the TCRdb table lists in-frame clones only, not all of them. The table has about 110,000 clones, around 80% seen once. The sample consisted of PBMCs. These receptors originate from a man between 50 and 59 years old in good health and CMV-seronegative. Each CDR3 is given with its conserved first and last residue. D genes are given only for firm matches. Some rows mark clone size as missing; the rest say once, few, many or name a class of expanded clone.

j_gene	v_gene	abundance	d_gene	CDR3nt	CDR3aa
TRBJ2-1	TRBV9	.	TRBD2	TGTGCCAGCAGCGTAGATAAACTAGCGGGCTACAATGAGCAGTTCTTC	CASSVDKLAGYNEQFF
TRBJ2-7	TRBV14	.	TRBD1	TGTGCCAGCAGCCTGATGGTCCCGGGACAGGGCCAAATCTCCTACGAGCAGTACTTC	CASSLMVPGQGQISYEQYF
TRBJ2-1	TRBV7-2	.	.	TGTGCCAGCAGCTCGACTAGAGATGAGCAGTTCTTC	CASSSTRDEQFF
TRBJ1-2	TRBV6-5	.	.	TGTGCCAGCAGTCCACGCCGTGGAGGGTGGGCTGGCTACACCTTC	CASSPRRGGWAGYTF
TRBJ2-4	TRBV2	.	.	TGTGCCAGCAACCCGACCCGAGGCCTAGCCAAAAACATTCAGTACTTC	CASNPTRGLAKNIQYF
TRBJ1-4	TRBV29-1	.	.	TGCAGCGCCTTCGGTTATGAAAAACTGTTTTTT	CSAFGYEKLFF
TRBJ2-5	TRBV5-4	.	TRBD1	TGTGCCAGCAGCTTAACCGGGACAGGGGAGACCCAGTACTTC	CASSLTGTGETQYF
TRBJ2-7	TRBV4-3	.	.	TGCGCCAGCAGCCAAGGGAAGGGGTTCTACGAGCAGTACTTC	CASSQGKGFYEQYF
TRBJ2-5	TRBV14	.	.	TGTGCCAGCAGCCCAATAGCCGGTCTTGGGCAAGAGACCCAGTACTTC	CASSPIAGLGQETQYF
TRBJ2-7	TRBV28	few	TRBD2	TGTGCCAGCAGTTTAAGCGGGAGGTACGAGCAGTACTTC	CASSLSGRYEQYF
TRBJ2-5	TRBV28	.	TRBD2	TGTGCCAGCAGTCGCCCCCGGGAGGGGCAAGAGACCCAGTACTTC	CASSRPREGQETQYF
TRBJ2-1	TRBV6-5	.	.	TGTGCCAGCAGTTATCCAAACAGAGTCGGCAGTGAGCAGTTCTTC	CASSYPNRVGSEQFF
TRBJ2-7	TRBV6-5	.	TRBD2	TGTGCCAGCAGCCCCGGGGAGGGGACCTACGAGCAGTACTTC	CASSPGEGTYEQYF
TRBJ2-5	TRBV28	.	TRBD2	TGTGCCAGCAGTTTATTCCTAATTGGACTAGCGGGAGCTGGAGAGACCCAGTACTTC	CASSLFLIGLAGAGETQYF
TRBJ1-6	TRBV7-3	once	.	TGTGCCAGCAGCCGGGAGGCAGGGGACAATTCACCCCTCCACTTT	CASSREAGDNSPLHF
TRBJ1-2	TRBV20-1	.	.	TGCAGCACTAACTATGGCTACACCTTC	CSTNYGYTF
TRBJ2-7	TRBV29-1	.	TRBD2	TGCAGCGTTGAATCGGGCGGGAGGCCCTACGAGCAGTACTTC	CSVESGGRPYEQYF
TRBJ2-7	TRBV2	once	TRBD1	TGTGCCAGCAGAGGGACAGGGTTATCATGGGAGCAGTACTTC	CASRGTGLSWEQYF
TRBJ1-5	TRBV5-1	.	.	TGCGCCAGCAGCTTGGGCGGTAGCAATCAGCCCCAGCATTTT	CASSLGGSNQPQHF
TRBJ2-7	TRBV2	.	TRBD1	TGTGCCAGCAGGGAACAGGGGCCCTCCTACGAGCAGTACTTC	CASREQGPSYEQYF
TRBJ2-3	TRBV30	.	.	TGTGCCTGGAGCCCTAGGGGGAGCACAGATACGCAGTATTTT	CAWSPRGSTDTQYF
TRBJ2-2	TRBV7-3	.	.	TGTGCCAGCAGCTCAGGGGGGCCCGGGGAGCTGTTTTTT	CASSSGGPGELFF
TRBJ2-5	TRBV14	.	.	TGTGCCAGCAGCCAACGACTAGAGACCCAGTACTTC	CASSQRLETQYF
TRBJ1-2	TRBV4-3	.	.	TGCGCCAGCAGCCCTCTCCGGGGGAACTATGGCTACACCTTC	CASSPLRGNYGYTF
TRBJ1-2	TRBV5-1	.	TRBD1	TGCGCCAGCAGCTTTTCCGGGACAGACTATGGCTACACCTTC	CASSFSGTDYGYTF
TRBJ1-4	TRBV10-3	.	.	TGTGCCATCAGTGAGTCTGGGCAGCTTGGAGAAAAACTGTTTTTT	CAISESGQLGEKLFF
TRBJ1-1	TRBV19	.	.	TGTGCCAGTTCATCCCCGGGAGAATGGACTGAAGCTTTCTTT	CASSSPGEWTEAFF
TRBJ2-7	TRBV2	.	TRBD1	TGTGCCAGCACGGGACAGGCGTTCTACGAGCAGTACTTC	CASTGQAFYEQYF
TRBJ1-3	TRBV2	few	TRBD1	TGTGCCAGCAGACCGGGACAGGGTAGTGAAAACACCATATATTTT	CASRPGQGSENTIYF
TRBJ1-2	TRBV9	.	.	TGTGCCAGCAGCGGTTACAGGGCCGATGGCTACACCTTC	CASSGYRADGYTF
TRBJ1-5	TRBV7-8	.	.	TGTGCCAGCAGCTTAGCCCAGGGGCGAGCGATACATCAGCCCCAGCATTTT	CASSLAQGRAIHQPQHF
TRBJ1-2	TRBV6-5	.	.	TGTGCCAGCAGTTCGCAGGGAGGTGGCTACACCTTC	CASSSQGGGYTF
TRBJ2-5	TRBV9	.	TRBD2	TGTGCCAGCAGCGTGGGGACTATTCAAGAGACCCAGTACTTC	CASSVGTIQETQYF
TRBJ1-3	TRBV15	.	.	TGTGCCACCAGCCTCTTCCAGGGTGCTGGAAACACCATATATTTT	CATSLFQGAGNTIYF
TRBJ2-3	TRBV4-3	.	TRBD2	TGCGCCAGCAGCCAAGATCTAGCTAGCGGAGGGAGCACAGATACGCAGTATTTT	CASSQDLASGGSTDTQYF
TRBJ1-5	TRBV7-9	.	.	TGTGCCAGTAGCTCGGGGGGGAGCAATCAGCCCCAGCATTTT	CASSSGGSNQPQHF
TRBJ1-4	TRBV6-6	.	.	TGTGCCACTATCAAGGGAGGGAAAGAAAAACTGTTTTTT	CATIKGGKEKLFF
TRBJ2-1	TRBV9	.	.	TGTGCCAGCAGCGTAGCTTCGGACAATGAGCAGTTCTTC	CASSVASDNEQFF
TRBJ2-1	TRBV9	.	.	TGTGCCAGCACCTACGGGTGGGGGGATGAGCAGTTCTTC	CASTYGWGDEQFF
TRBJ1-4	TRBV29-1	.	.	TGCAGCGTTGAAGGAGGGGAAAAACTGTTTTTT	CSVEGGEKLFF
TRBJ2-3	TRBV9	.	TRBD2	TGTGCCAGCAGCGTGACTAGCGGGGTAGGTGCAGATACGCAGTATTTT	CASSVTSGVGADTQYF
TRBJ2-7	TRBV5-5	.	.	TGTGCCAGCAGCTCCAAGCTAGCTATCGACGAGCAGTACTTC	CASSSKLAIDEQYF
TRBJ2-3	TRBV9	.	TRBD2	TGTGCCAGCAGCGTTTCGAGACTAGCGGGAGGATCTATAGATACGCAGTATTTT	CASSVSRLAGGSIDTQYF
TRBJ1-2	TRBV6-5	few	.	TGTGCCAGCAGTTACGGGGGGGAGATTGCGATTTACACCTTC	CASSYGGEIAIYTF
TRBJ2-3	TRBV18	.	TRBD1	TGTGCCAGCTCACCCGAGGGACAGGGATATACGCAGTATTTT	CASSPEGQGYTQYF
TRBJ2-5	TRBV7-9	.	TRBD2	TGTGCCAGCAGCGCTAGCGGGGGCTTCCAAGAGACCCAGTACTTC	CASSASGGFQETQYF